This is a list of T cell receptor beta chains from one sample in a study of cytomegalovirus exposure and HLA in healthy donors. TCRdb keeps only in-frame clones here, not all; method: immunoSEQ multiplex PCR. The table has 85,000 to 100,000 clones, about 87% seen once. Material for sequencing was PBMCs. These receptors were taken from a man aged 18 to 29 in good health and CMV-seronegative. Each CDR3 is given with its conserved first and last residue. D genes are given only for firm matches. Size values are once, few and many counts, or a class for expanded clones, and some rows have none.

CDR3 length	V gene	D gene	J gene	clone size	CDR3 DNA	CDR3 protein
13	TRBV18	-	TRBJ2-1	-	TGTGCCAGCTCACCACTTAGCGCCAGCGAGCAGTTCTTC	CASSPLSASEQFF
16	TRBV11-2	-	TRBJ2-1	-	TGTGCCAGCAGCTTACAGGAGGCGAGCTCCTACAATGAGCAGTTCTTC	CASSLQEASSYNEQFF
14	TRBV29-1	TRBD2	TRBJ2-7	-	TGCAGCGTTGAAGGGCTAGCGGGATCCTACGAGCAGTACTTC	CSVEGLAGSYEQYF
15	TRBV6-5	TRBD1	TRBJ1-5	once	TGTGCCAGCAGTATAGACAGGGGCGTACATCAGCCCCAGCATTTT	CASSIDRGVHQPQHF
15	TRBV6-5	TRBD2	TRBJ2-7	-	TGTGCCAGCAGCCCCGGACTAGCGGGAGAGTACGAGCAGTACTTC	CASSPGLAGEYEQYF
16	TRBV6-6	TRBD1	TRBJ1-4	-	TGTGCCAGCAGAATTGTCTCCGGGACAGGGGGGGAAAAACTGTTTTTT	CASRIVSGTGGEKLFF
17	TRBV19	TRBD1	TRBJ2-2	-	TGTGCCAGTAGTATCCAACAGGGGGCTGCGAACACCGGGGAGCTGTTTTTT	CASSIQQGAANTGELFF
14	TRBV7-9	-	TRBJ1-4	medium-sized	TGTGCCAGCAGAGCTCCGGGGATTAATGAAAAACTGTTTTTT	CASRAPGINEKLFF
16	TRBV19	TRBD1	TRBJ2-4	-	TGTGCCAGTACCCAAGGGGGCGCGGTGACCAAAAACATTCAGTACTTC	CASTQGGAVTKNIQYF
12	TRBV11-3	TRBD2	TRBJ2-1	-	TGTGCCAGCAGCTCCGGACTAGACGTGCAGTTCTTC	CASSSGLDVQFF
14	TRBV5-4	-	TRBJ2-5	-	TGTGCCAGCACCCACCCCGACAGACAAGAGACCCAGTACTTC	CASTHPDRQETQYF
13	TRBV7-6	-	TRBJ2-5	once	TGTGCCAGCAGCTTACTTGGGAGGGAGACCCAGTACTTC	CASSLLGRETQYF
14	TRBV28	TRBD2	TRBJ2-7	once	TGTGCCAGCAGTGTTACTAGCGGAGCCTACGAGCAGTACTTC	CASSVTSGAYEQYF
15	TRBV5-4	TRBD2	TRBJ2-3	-	TGTGCCAGCAGCTTGGCGCCTAGCGGGAGAGATACGCAGTATTTT	CASSLAPSGRDTQYF
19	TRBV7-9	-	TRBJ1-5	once	TGTGCCAGCAGCTTAGTTACAGGGTTTGGAGCCTATAGCAATCAGCCCCAGCATTTT	CASSLVTGFGAYSNQPQHF
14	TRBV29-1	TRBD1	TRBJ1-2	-	TGCAGCGTTGAGAGGCAGGGGGCCACCTATGGCTACACCTTC	CSVERQGATYGYTF
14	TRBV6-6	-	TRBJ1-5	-	TGTGCCAGCATTCCCGACAGCTACAATCAGCCCCAGCATTTT	CASIPDSYNQPQHF
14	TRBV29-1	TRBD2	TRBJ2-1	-	TGCAGCGTGGCTGTAGCGGGAGCCTACAATGAGCAGTTCTTC	CSVAVAGAYNEQFF
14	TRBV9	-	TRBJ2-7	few	TGTGCCAGCAGCGTAGCTACAGGAAGTTACGAGCAGTACTTC	CASSVATGSYEQYF
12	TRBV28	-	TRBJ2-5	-	TGTGCTTCAGGGTCCGGCCAAGAGACCCAGTACTTC	CASGSGQETQYF
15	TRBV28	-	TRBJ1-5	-	TGTGCCAGCAGTGTAGAGGACGGGGGAGTACAGCCCCAGCATTTT	CASSVEDGGVQPQHF
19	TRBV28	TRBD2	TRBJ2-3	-	TGTGCCAGCAGTCTCGCTGCCGCATTAGCGGGAGGGCCGACAGATACGCAGTATTTT	CASSLAAALAGGPTDTQYF
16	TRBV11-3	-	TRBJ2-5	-	TGTGCCAGCACCAAGGTCCCCCCTCCCTTAACTAGGACCCAGTACTTC	CASTKVPPPLTRTQYF
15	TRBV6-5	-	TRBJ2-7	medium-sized	TGTGCCAGCAGAGCTACAGGGGGGGTCTCCTACGAGCAGTACTTC	CASRATGGVSYEQYF
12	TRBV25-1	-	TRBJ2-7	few	TGTGCCAGCAGTGCCTCAGTCTACGAGCAGTACTTC	CASSASVYEQYF
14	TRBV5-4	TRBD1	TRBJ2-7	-	TGTGCCAGCAGCTTGGGACAGGGACACTACGAGCAGTACTTC	CASSLGQGHYEQYF
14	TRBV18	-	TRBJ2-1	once	TGTGCCAGCTCAATGTCGGGGTCCTACAATGAGCAGTTCTTC	CASSMSGSYNEQFF
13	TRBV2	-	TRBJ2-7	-	TGTGCCAGCAGCCGGGACTTCCTATACGAGCAGTACTTC	CASSRDFLYEQYF
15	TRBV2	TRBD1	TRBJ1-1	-	TGTGCCAGCAGCGACCGTCGGACAGGACTGCGTGAAGCTTTCTTT	CASSDRRTGLREAFF
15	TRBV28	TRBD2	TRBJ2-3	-	TGTGCCAGCAGTTCGACCGGGACTAGCCCAGATACGCAGTATTTT	CASSSTGTSPDTQYF
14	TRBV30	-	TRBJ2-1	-	TGTGCCACCCCTCGAATCGAAGGAAGGGGTGAGCAGTTCTTC	CATPRIEGRGEQFF
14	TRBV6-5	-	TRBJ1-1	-	TGTGCCAGCAGTCGCTTCGGGGGGACAACTGAAGCTTTCTTT	CASSRFGGTTEAFF
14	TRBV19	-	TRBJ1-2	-	TGTGCCAGTAGTTGGACGGCCGGCTCGGGGGGCTACACCTTC	CASSWTAGSGGYTF
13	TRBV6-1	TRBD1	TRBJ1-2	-	TGTGCCAGCAAAGGACAGGGGAACTATGGCTACACCTTC	CASKGQGNYGYTF
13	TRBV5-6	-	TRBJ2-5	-	TGTGCCAGCAGCGCGGGACTTCAAGAGACCCAGTACTTC	CASSAGLQETQYF
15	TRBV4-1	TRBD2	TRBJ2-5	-	TGCGCCAGCAGCCAATGGACAGCGGGAGAAGAGACCCAGTACTTC	CASSQWTAGEETQYF
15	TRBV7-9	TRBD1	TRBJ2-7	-	TGTGCCAGCAGCTTGCCGGGACAGAGCTCCTACGAGCAGTACTTC	CASSLPGQSSYEQYF
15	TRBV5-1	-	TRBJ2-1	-	TGCGCCAGCAGCCAAGCACAGGGCTTTTTGGCTGAGCAGTTCTTC	CASSQAQGFLAEQFF
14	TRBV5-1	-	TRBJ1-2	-	TGCGCCAGCAGCATCCAGGGATCTAACTATGGCTACACCTTC	CASSIQGSNYGYTF
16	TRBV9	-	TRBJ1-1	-	TGTGCCAGCAGCGTAGATGGGGGGAACTGGGTCACTGAAGCTTTCTTT	CASSVDGGNWVTEAFF
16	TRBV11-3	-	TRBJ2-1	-	TGTGCCAGCAGCTTAGGAGCGGGTAGCTCCTACAATGAGCAGTTCTTC	CASSLGAGSSYNEQFF
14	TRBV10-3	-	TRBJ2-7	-	TGTGCCATCAGTGAGCGGCACAGCTCCTACGAGCAGTACTTC	CAISERHSSYEQYF
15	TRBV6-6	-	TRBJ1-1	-	TGTGCCAGCAGAAAACAGGGTTTGAGGAACACTGAAGCTTTCTTT	CASRKQGLRNTEAFF
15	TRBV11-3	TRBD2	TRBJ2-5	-	TGTGCCAGCAGCTTCGGGACTAGTCCGATAGAGACCCAGTACTTC	CASSFGTSPIETQYF
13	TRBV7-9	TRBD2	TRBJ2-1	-	TGTGCCAGCAGCTTTGGTACTAGCGGGAGTGAGTTCTTC	CASSFGTSGSEFF
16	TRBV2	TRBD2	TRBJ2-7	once	TGTGCCAGCAGTCCCGCGCGCGGTAGCGGGAGTTACGAGCAGTACTTC	CASSPARGSGSYEQYF
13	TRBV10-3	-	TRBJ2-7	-	TGTGCCATCAGCGGGGGAGAAGGCTACGAGCAGTACTTC	CAISGGEGYEQYF
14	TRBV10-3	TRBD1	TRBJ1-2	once	TGTGCCATCAGTTATGGACAGGCTGACGGGGGCTACACCTTC	CAISYGQADGGYTF
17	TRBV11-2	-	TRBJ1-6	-	TGTGCCAGCAGCTTGTCTCAGAGGATCTCCTATAATTCACCCCTCCACTTT	CASSLSQRISYNSPLHF
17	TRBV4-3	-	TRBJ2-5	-	TGCGCCAGCAGCCAAGAGCATGACAGGCCAGGGGAAGAGACCCAGTACTTC	CASSQEHDRPGEETQYF